A single sample is the source of the 15 T cell receptor beta chains below, sequenced in a study of regulatory T cells in long-lasting Graves disease. The time point: persistent/refractory GD, antithyroid drugs over 5 years with positive TRAb. Isolated PBMC RNA provided the starting material for the TCR library. CDR3-region Arm-PCR and iRepertoire HTBI primers produced the TCR beta libraries. MiXCR was run by TCRdb on the multiplex PCR reads, yielding one entry per CDR3 protein. The data show some 430,000 distinct CDR3 sequences, with about a fifth seen just once and roughly 7.1% held by the top ten. Sequenced material: peripheral blood mononuclear cells (PBMCs), taken when the disease was refractory, from a patient treated with antithyroid drugs. These receptors were obtained from a female donor with Graves disease.

Remarks on this clonotype: This may be a read error, as it is one base from a much larger clone. The chain uses TRBV2 and TRBJ2-2; D is unresolved. CDR1 SNHLY and CDR2 FYNNEI come from the germline V gene. V was trimmed by 3 bases and J by 3 bases, leaving 5 bases between them. The CDR3 loop spans 13 amino acids. CDR3 sequence: CASSDADTGELFF. The DNA for the CDR3 is TGTGCCAGCAGTGACGCGGACACCGGGGAGCTGTTTTTT.

This chain's CDR3 is CASSVEPGWNHGYTF. The CDR3 region has the DNA TGCGCCAGCAGCGTGGAACCCGGGTGGAATCATGGCTACACCTTC. The chain is built from TRBV5-1 and TRBJ1-2, with D uncertain. The germline gives CDR1 SGHRS, CDR2 YFSETQ. With 4 bases removed from V and 6 bases from J, the gap between germline ends came to 19 bases. This CDR3 is 15 amino acids long.

This clonotype has only a few counts. The gene calls are TRBV24-1 and TRBJ2-2; D is undetermined. The CDR3 sequence is 15 residues long. V gave up 0 bases and J gave up 1 base, with 5 bases separating them. Germline CDR1 KGHDR, CDR2 SFDVKD. CDR3 region: CATSDLNRNTGELFF. The CDR3 DNA follows: TGTGCCACCAGTGATTTGAACAGGAACACCGGGGAGCTGTTTTTT.

This clonotype was counted many times. The V and J genes are TRBV3-1 and TRBJ2-2; D remains ambiguous. The CDR3 is 14 amino acids. Germline-derived CDR1 and CDR2 are LGHDT and YNNKEL (reference sequence). The germline V and J ends were trimmed by 0 bases and 3 bases, with 5 bases remaining between them. CDR3 residues: CASSQEGYTGELFF. CDR3 coding DNA: TGTGCCAGCAGCCAAGAGGGCTACACCGGGGAGCTGTTTTTT.

This clonotype occurred many times. The V call is TRBV7-9, the J call TRBJ2-5, with 7 bases fitting TRBD1. The CDR3 sequence is 14 residues long. The V gene's germline CDR1 is SEHNR and CDR2 FQNEAQ (reference sequence). V was pared by 4 bases and J by 3 bases, with 5 bases of the junction left unmatched. The CDR3 DNA sequence: TGTGCCAGCAGCTCCGTGGACAGGAAAGAGACCCAGTACTTC. Its protein product is CASSSVDRKETQYF.

This clonotype was seen a handful of times. CDR3: CASSLAGGQEETQYF. CDR3 DNA: TGCGCCAGCAGCTTGGCGGGGGGTCAGGAAGAGACCCAGTACTTC. The J gene is TRBJ2-5, the V gene TRBV5-1; 7 bases are shared with TRBD2. Germline V lookup: CDR1 SGHRS, CDR2 YFSETQ. Unmatched junction bases numbered 5, after V lost 0 bases and J lost 3 bases. The CDR3 spans 15 residues.

In this sample, this clonotype turned up many times. The V and J genes are TRBV28 and TRBJ2-7, with 9 nucleotides matching TRBD1. The germline V gene has CDR1 MDHEN and CDR2 SYDVKM. After removal of 8 bases from V and 3 bases from J, the junction contained 5 bases not matched to a gene. CDR3 length equals 13 residues. The CDR3 spells CASSRQGVYEQYF. The CDR3 nucleotides read TGTGCCAGCTCTAGACAGGGGGTCTACGAGCAGTACTTC.

This clonotype was observed at least ten times. The CDR3 nucleotides are TGTGCCAGCAGTTTATGGGGAGAGCAAGAGACCCAGTACTTC. This codes for CASSLWGEQETQYF. This chain connects TRBV28 to TRBJ2-5, with D perhaps matching TRBD2 (5 bases). The germline V gene has CDR1 MDHEN and CDR2 SYDVKM. The germline V and J ends were trimmed by 0 bases and 2 bases, with 7 bases remaining between them. CDR3 size: 14 residues. Full variable domain (remainder filled in from reference TRBV28 and TRBJ2-5): DVKVTQSSRYLVKRTGEKVFLECVQDMDHENMFWYRQDPGLGLRLIYFSYDVKMKEKGDIPEGYSVSREKKERFSLILESASTNQTSMYLCASSLWGEQETQYFGPGTRLLVL.

There are many counts of this clonotype. This rearrangement joins TRBV7-9 to TRBJ1-1, with no clear D. CDR1 and CDR2 from the germline V gene are SEHNR and FQNEAQ (reference sequence). The CDR3 has 13 amino acids. V lost 1 base and J lost 1, with 4 bases in between. CDR3 residues: CASSLEENTEAFF. CDR3 nucleotides: TGTGCCAGCAGCTTAGAGGAGAACACTGAAGCTTTCTTT.

This clonotype was detected only a few times. The chain employs TRBV29-1 and TRBJ2-7; 9 bases align to TRBD1. Germline V gives CDR1 SQVTM, CDR2 ANQGSEA. V lost 2 bases, J lost 2 bases, and 7 bases stayed unmatched. The CDR3 runs 15 residues. CDR3 nucleotides: TGCAGCGTTGAATATCGACAGGGGGGTACCTACGAGCAGTACTTC. Its protein product is CSVEYRQGGTYEQYF.

Turning to this clonotype: A junction boundary mismatches the germline segment, possibly from a read error. The rearrangement uses TRBV15 and TRBJ2-5; D unresolved. This CDR3 has 13 amino acids. Germline CDR1 is LNHNV and CDR2 is YYDKDF (reference sequence). The CDR3 nucleotides are TGTGTCACCAGCAGAGATGGGCGGGAGACCCAGTACTTC. This sequence encodes CVTSRDGRETQYF. The full variable domain, with the rest looked up from reference TRBV15 and TRBJ2-5, is DAMVIQNPRYQVTQFGKPVTLSCSQTLNHNVMYWYQQKSSQAPKLLFHYYDKDFNNEADTPDNFQSRRPNTSFCFLDIRSPGLGDTAMYLCVTSRDGRETQYFGPGTRLLVL.

This clonotype was counted at least ten times. The V and J genes are TRBV28 and TRBJ2-2, with no clear D. This CDR3 has 19 residues. Looked up from germline, CDR1 is MDHEN and CDR2 is SYDVKM. Trimming shortened V by 6 bases and J by 0 bases, and 23 bases separated the two germline ends. This CDR3 reads CASSLIGIRYAANTGELFF. DNA of the CDR3: TGTGCCAGCAGCTTAATTGGGATTCGCTATGCCGCGAACACCGGGGAGCTGTTTTTT.

The chain couples TRBV29-1 to TRBJ1-1, with D perhaps TRBD1 (5 bases). Germline lookup yields CDR1 SQVTM and CDR2 ANQGSEA. The CDR3 loop spans 13 amino acids. Deletions cut 6 bases from V and 3 bases from J, with 14 bases between. CDR3 region: CSVDRGTDTEAFF. The CDR3 DNA sequence: TGCAGCGTGGATAGGGGTACGGACACTGAAGCTTTCTTT.

The sample holds a few counts of this clonotype. This sequence joins TRBV13 and TRBJ1-1, with a possible D match to TRBD1 (5 bases). Between the trimmed V and J ends, which lost 0 bases and 2 bases, there was a span of 10 bases. The CDR3 totals 15 residues. Germline lookup yields CDR1 PRHDT and CDR2 FYEKMQ (reference sequence). The CDR3 region has the DNA TGTGCCAGCAGCTTAGGCCTTGACAGAAACACTGAAGCTTTCTTT. It codes for CASSLGLDRNTEAFF.

The rearrangement links TRBV4-2 to TRBJ1-3; D remains unclear. Germline loops: CDR1 LGHNA, CDR2 YNFKEQ. The V end was cut by 2 bases, the J end by 4 bases, with 15 bases between. The CDR3 spans 16 residues. The chain's CDR3 is CASSQPSSSGGNTIYF. Written as DNA, the CDR3 is TGTGCCAGCAGCCAACCATCAAGTTCTGGCGGAAACACCATATATTTT.